This T cell receptor (beta chain) appears in the sequencing data of a study of blood T cell repertoires in COVID-19. Looking at the study overall: PBMCs, B-cell-depleted T cells, or T cells provided the cDNA or gDNA that made up the material.

Measured with immunoSEQ multiplex PCR; TCRdb has only the in-frame clones, and not every one. The table lists around 150,000 clones, under 90% of them singletons. The CDR3 has 14 residues. The V gene's germline CDR1 is LNHDA and CDR2 SQIVND (reference sequence). With 3 bases removed from V and 9 bases from J, the gap between germline ends came to 17 bases. The gene calls are TRBV19 and TRBJ1-1; the D gene is possibly TRBD1 (6 bases). Sequencing was performed on peripheral blood. The origin of this receptor is a woman older than 75 with acute or convalescent COVID-19. Here the CDR3 reads CASSILGITGQAFF. As DNA, the CDR3 is TGTGCCAGTAGTATCTTGGGCATCACAGGGCAAGCTTTCTTT.